These 27 T cell receptor beta chains came from one sample sequenced in a study of tumor-infiltrating lymphocytes in primary liver carcinoma. Starting material of 500 to 600 ng total RNA yielded TCR beta cDNA via a constant-region primer. Nested multiplex PCR, run for three rounds with slightly modified ARM-PCR, yielded TCR beta libraries. For about 11 cycles apiece, the opening two PCR rounds ran with TRBV1-TRBV30 forward primers and a C-beta reverse primer. TCRdb used MiXCR to reprocess the multiplex PCR reads, holding one entry per CDR3 protein. The table has approximately 330,000 distinct CDR3 sequences, roughly 61% seen once; the top ten hold about 6%. Germline DNA was extracted alongside blood RNA, which was obtained from unsorted whole blood. Sequenced sample: peripheral blood. The receptors derive from a middle-aged man with primary liver carcinoma and hepatitis B virus infection.

As concerns this clonotype: The junction differs from germline at one of its ends, possibly a read error. The chain couples TRBV6-1 to TRBJ2-1, with 12 bases fitting TRBD2. The CDR3 extends over 18 amino acids. The V gene's germline CDR1 is MNHNS and CDR2 SASEGT. The CDR3 bases are TGTGCCAGCACTACAACGGGACTAGCGGGTTTTTCCTACAATGAGCGGTTCTTC. Translating gives CASTTTGLAGFSYNERFF.

This clonotype showed up just a few times. This chain's CDR3 is CASSLGAGTSYEQYF. CDR3 in DNA: TGTGCCAGCAGTTTAGGTGCCGGGACTTCCTACGAGCAGTACTTC. The chain carries TRBV12-3 or TRBV12-4 and TRBJ2-7; TRBD2 might be the D (6 bases). The CDR3 contains 15 residues. V lost 1 base and J lost 1, with 11 bases in between.

The chain employs TRBV6-2 or TRBV6-3 and TRBJ1-1, with 8 nucleotides matching TRBD1. The CDR3 runs 17 residues. Germline V gene sequence: CDR1 MNHEY, CDR2 SVGEGT. V lost 0 bases and J lost 4; bases outside the gene matches: 10. In DNA, the CDR3 is TGTGCCAGCAGTTACTCGTACAGACAGGGGAGGAGCACTGAAGCTTTCTTT. It yields the protein CASSYSYRQGRSTEAFF.

As regards this clonotype: A junction boundary mismatches the germline segment, possibly from a read error. The genes are TRBV12-5 and TRBJ2-1; 9 positions agree with TRBD2. The CDR3 loop spans 17 amino acids. Germline CDR1 reads LGHNT; CDR2 reads FRNRAP. For the CDR3, the DNA is TGTGCTAGTGGTTTGGATCACAGCGGGAGGTGGGCCAATAAGCAGTTCTTC. Protein sequence: CASGLDHSGRWANKQFF.

The V and J genes are TRBV4-2 and TRBJ2-1, with D hard to call. Trimming stripped 0 bases from V and 8 bases from J, with 11 bases between. This CDR3 contains 14 residues. Germline V gene lookup returns CDR1 LGHNA and CDR2 YNFKEQ. The CDR3 DNA is TGTGCCAGCAGCCAAGAGTTTGTGGTGGATGAGCAGTTCTTC. Residues: CASSQEFVVDEQFF.

To note about this clonotype: The junction departs from the called germline gene at one end, perhaps through a read error. The V and J genes are TRBV11-2 and TRBJ2-1; TRBD2 aligns across 8 bases. This CDR3 region has 16 residues. The V gene's germline CDR1 is SGHAT and CDR2 FQNNGV. The DNA for the CDR3 is TGTGCCAGCAGCTATCGGTCTAACGGGAGGGACAATGGGCAGTTCTTC. It is translated as CASSYRSNGRDNGQFF.

The gene calls are TRBV12-3 or TRBV12-4 and TRBJ1-1; TRBD1 matches at 8 bases. The trim removed 6 bases at V and 4 bases at J, leaving 16 bases unmatched. The CDR3 is made up of 17 amino acids. The CDR3 DNA reads as TGTGCCAGCAGGTCAGGGGGCTACTTCGTTTGGACCACTGAAGCTTTCTTT. Its translation is CASRSGGYFVWTTEAFF.

Worth noting for this clonotype: A much larger clone differs by one base, so this may be a read error. V gene TRBV6-1 combines with J gene TRBJ1-4; D unresolved. The germline V and J ends were trimmed by 3 bases and 4 bases, with 21 bases remaining between them. This CDR3 region has 18 residues. In germline, CDR1 is MNHNS, CDR2 SASEGT. The CDR3 coding sequence is TGTGCCAGCAGTGATATAGGCCTTCGCGGCGGAAATAATGAAAAACTGTTTTTT. This gives the protein CASSDIGLRGGNNEKLFF.

About this clonotype: A much larger clone lies a single base off, so this may be a read error. The CDR3 spells CASRRFLVGELFF. CDR3 sequence (DNA): TGTGCCAGCAGACGCTTCCTGGTTGGGGAGCTGTTTTTT. The genes are TRBV6-2 or TRBV6-3 and TRBJ2-2; D gene ambiguous. With 6 bases removed from V and 8 bases from J, the gap between germline ends came to 13 bases. This CDR3 region has 13 residues. CDR1 and CDR2 from the germline V gene are MNHEY and SVGEGT.

On this clonotype: A much more abundant neighbour one base away suggests this may be a read error. The conserved phenylalanine or tryptophan is not found at the CDR3 terminus, so this likely reflects a read error. The V and J genes are TRBV30 and TRBJ2-2, with D possibly being TRBD1 (5 bases). This CDR3 is built from 16 residues. Germline V CDR1 and CDR2: GTSNPN, SVGIG (reference sequence). V was pared by 3 bases and J by 3 bases, with 17 bases between. The CDR3: CAWSHSLRTYTGELFI. CDR3 DNA: TGTGCCTGGAGCCACTCTCTCAGGACATACACCGGGGAGCTGTTTATT.

This clonotype was recorded at least ten times. This sequence joins TRBV12-3 or TRBV12-4 and TRBJ2-5, with D perhaps matching TRBD2 (5 bases). V was pared by 8 bases and J by 2 bases, with 12 bases between. This CDR3 spans 13 amino acids. The CDR3 sequence: CASGRPGQETQYF. As DNA, the CDR3 is TGTGCCAGCGGCCGCCCGGGGCAAGAGACCCAGTACTTC.

A remark on this clonotype: With a much larger clone just one base away, this may be a read error. The CDR3 spells CAWSVRYNEQSF. The CDR3 DNA is TGTGCCTGGAGTGTGCGGTACAATGAGCAGTCCTTC. The chain recombines TRBV30 with TRBJ2-1; D uncertain. The germline CDR1 and CDR2 sequences are GTSNPN and SVGIG (reference sequence). The CDR3 runs to 12 residues.

Details on this clonotype: This may arise from a read error, as a much more abundant clone is one base away. The J gene is TRBJ2-1, the V gene TRBV6-1, with unresolved D. Germline V gene sequence: CDR1 MNHNS, CDR2 SASEGT. The CDR3 spans 17 residues. This CDR3 is CASSEYSGGTTYNERFF. The CDR3 DNA sequence: TGTGCCAGCAGTGAATATTCGGGTGGCACCACCTACAATGAGCGGTTCTTC.

In the case of this clonotype: Its ends do not fully match the called genes, so a read error is possible. V usage is TRBV5-5 and J usage is TRBJ1-4; 7 positions agree with TRBD1. Germline-derived CDR1 and CDR2 are SGHKS and YYEKEE (reference sequence). The CDR3 contains 15 residues. This chain's CDR3 is CARSLAPTGNEKLFF. In DNA form, the CDR3 reads TGTGCCAGAAGCTTGGCCCCGACAGGGAATGAAAAACTGTTTTTT.

About this clonotype itself: This may arise from a read error, as a much more abundant clone is one base away. The chain joins TRBV6-2 or TRBV6-3 to TRBJ1-5; unclear D gene. Germline loops: CDR1 MNHEY, CDR2 SVGEGT. Trimming pared 2 bases from V and 2 bases from J, leaving 10 bases between. The length of the CDR3 is 15 residues. The CDR3 loop is CASSYPIRGNQPQHF. In nucleotides, the CDR3 is TGTGCCAGCAGTTACCCTATAAGGGGCAATCAGCCCCAGCATTTT.

A remark on this clonotype: A much bigger clone sits one base away, suggesting this may be a read error. The V call is TRBV6-5, the J call TRBJ1-3; 7 bases are a match to TRBD1. CDR3 length equals 16 residues. Germline V gene lookup returns CDR1 MNHEY and CDR2 SVGAGI. The V gene end was trimmed by 6 bases and the J gene end by 2 bases; junction bases not matched to a gene: 10. The CDR3 nucleotides are TGTGCCAGCAGGAACCCCGTCGGGACAGCTGGAAACACCATATATTTT. As protein: CASRNPVGTAGNTIYF.

In regard to this clonotype: The conserved closing phenylalanine or tryptophan is absent in this CDR3, likely reflecting a read error. The J gene is TRBJ2-5, the V gene TRBV11-1; the D is unclear. The CDR3 contains 13 residues. Germline V gene data show CDR1 as SGHAT and CDR2 as FQDESV (reference sequence). Trimming cost V 5 bases and J 2 bases, with 9 bases left between them. The CDR3 bases are TGTGCCAGCAGCCGGGTCCAACAAGAGACCCAGTACGTC. Residues: CASSRVQQETQYV.

This chain joins TRBV11-1 and TRBJ1-6; weak D call: TRBD1 (6 bases). The germline V and J ends were trimmed by 4 bases and 14 bases, with 15 bases remaining between them. CDR3 size: 13 residues. Germline V CDR1 and CDR2: SGHAT, FQDESV (reference sequence). The CDR3, as DNA: TGTGCCAGCAGCTGTATCCGAGAGGGGGCCCTCCACTTT. Translated: CASSCIREGALHF.

The rearrangement joins TRBV28 to TRBJ2-7; 9 positions agree with TRBD2. Germline loops: CDR1 MDHEN, CDR2 SYDVKM. The V gene end was trimmed by 3 bases and the J gene end by 3 bases; junction bases not matched to a gene: 9. The CDR3 sequence is 16 residues long. The CDR3 sequence: CASSFWGTSNDYEQYF. The CDR3 DNA sequence: TGTGCCAGCAGTTTCTGGGGGACTAGCAATGACTACGAGCAGTACTTC.

This clonotype was picked up one time. The CDR3 ends on some other residue instead of the conserved phenylalanine or tryptophan, so this is likely a read error. The rearrangement links TRBV6-1 to TRBJ2-1; TRBD2 is a possible D gene (5 bases). This CDR3 spans 13 amino acids. Trimming stripped 6 bases from V and 10 bases from J, with 16 bases between. In germline, CDR1 is MNHNS, CDR2 SASEGT. CDR3 residues: CASRGRLFGEQFL. The CDR3 DNA reads as TGTGCCAGCAGGGGGAGACTGTTCGGGGAGCAGTTCTTA.

This clonotype turned up a few times. A much larger clone differs by one base, so this may be a read error. The chain uses TRBV6-1 and TRBJ2-1, with D tentatively TRBD2 (6 bases). Germline V CDR1 and CDR2: MNHNS, SASEGT. The CDR3 runs to 13 residues. The CDR3 DNA is TGTGTCAACCGGGACGGACTATACAATGAGCAGTTCTTC. Its translation: CVNRDGLYNEQFF.

This chain joins TRBV5-4 and TRBJ1-1; D is ambiguous. V shed 1 base and J shed 3 bases, with 10 bases lying between them. Germline loops: CDR1 SGHNT, CDR2 YYREEE (reference sequence). This CDR3 comprises 14 residues. The CDR3 spells CASSLSVGDTEAFF. CDR3 bases: TGTGCCAGCAGCTTGTCCGTTGGGGACACTGAAGCTTTCTTT.

This clonotype was seen a few times. The V and J genes are TRBV6-2 or TRBV6-3 and TRBJ1-2; maybe TRBD1 (6 bases). There are 14 residues in the CDR3. Per germline, CDR1 MNHEY and CDR2 SVGEGT. Trimming took off 5 bases at V and 8 bases at J, with 18 bases between the two ends. DNA for the CDR3: TGTGCCAGCAGTCGACTCAGGGGCTCAGGAGGCTACACCTTC. Translating it yields CASSRLRGSGGYTF.

As to this clonotype: This likely comes from a read error, as the CDR3 has no conserved phenylalanine or tryptophan at its end. The rearrangement joins TRBV5-1 to TRBJ2-2, with unresolved D. V was trimmed by 0 bases and J by 9 bases, leaving 12 bases between them. The CDR3 sequence is 14 residues long. Germline assignment: CDR1 SGHRS and CDR2 YFSETQ. The CDR3 loop is CASSLAERPRELFL. The DNA for the CDR3 is TGCGCCAGCAGCTTGGCCGAGAGACCCAGGGAGCTGTTTCTT.

About this clonotype itself: This sequence may be a read error, since a much larger clone differs from it by one base. The V gene is TRBV14, the J gene TRBJ2-3; D is unclear. This CDR3 is 13 amino acids long. Between the trimmed V and J ends, which lost 3 bases and 7 bases, there was a span of 11 bases. Germline V gene data show CDR1 as SGHDN and CDR2 as FVKESK. This CDR3 reads CASSHVRVNTQYF. The CDR3 region has the DNA TGTGCCAGCAGCCATGTTCGTGTGAATACGCAGTATTTT.

As regards this clonotype: Being one base from a much bigger clone, this may be a read error. The V gene is TRBV6-6, the J gene TRBJ2-1; no reliable D call. This CDR3 is built from 14 residues. Germline CDR1 reads MNHNY; CDR2 reads SVGAGI (reference sequence). The CDR3, as DNA: TGTGCCAGCAGTTACTCGACCAGGTCCAATGAGCAGTCCTTC. It is translated as CASSYSTRSNEQSF.

The gene calls are TRBV28 and TRBJ2-2; 7 nucleotides agree with TRBD1. The CDR3 covers 15 residues. Germline CDR1 is MDHEN and CDR2 is SYDVKM. V trimming: 5 bases; J trimming: 2 bases; junction bases outside the gene matches: 5. CDR3 DNA sequence: TGTGCCAGCAGTAGATGGACAGGAAACACCGGGGAGCTGTTTTTT. Protein: CASSRWTGNTGELFF.